Below are 4 T cell receptor beta chains sequenced from a single sample in a study of blood T cell repertoires in COVID-19. This table comes from immunoSEQ multiplex PCR, and its TCRdb copy is limited to in-frame clones, with some not included. The sample gives 110,000 or so clones, more than 80% of which show up once; roughly 8.1% is in the top ten. Sample: peripheral blood. The receptors were sampled from a middle-aged woman with acute or convalescent COVID-19.

The table lists this clone with a count of one. This chain links TRBV6-1 with TRBJ2-1; D is uncertain. The CDR3 is made up of 15 amino acids. Trimming removed 1 base from V and 2 bases from J, with 9 bases in between. The V gene's germline CDR1 is MNHNS and CDR2 SASEGT. CDR3 sequence (DNA): TGTGCCAGCAGTGAAGGGGCCCTCGCCTACAATGAGCAGTTCTTC. Translation gives CASSEGALAYNEQFF.

V is TRBV7-8 and J is TRBJ2-7; 8 nucleotides align to TRBD1. V shed 5 bases and J 5 bases; nucleotides not matched to a gene: 8. The CDR3 has 14 residues. Germline assignment: CDR1 SGHVS and CDR2 FQNEAQ. CDR3 amino acids: CASSIPGQENEQYF. CDR3 DNA: TGTGCCAGCAGCATTCCGGGACAGGAAAACGAGCAGTACTTC.

This clone was seen once. V is TRBV11-2 and J is TRBJ1-6, with D tentatively TRBD1 (5 bases). V was shortened by 4 bases and J by 15 bases, with 22 bases between the two germline ends. The CDR3 runs 15 residues. Germline V lookup: CDR1 SGHAT, CDR2 FQNNGV. The CDR3 sequence is CASSSNGATRMGLHF. CDR3 sequence (DNA): TGTGCCAGCAGCTCGAATGGGGCCACGAGAATGGGCCTCCACTTT.

The rearrangement links TRBV18 to TRBJ2-2; 7 bases map to TRBD2. Germline lookup yields CDR1 KGHSH and CDR2 LQKENI. The CDR3 consists of 13 residues. V was clipped by 8 bases and J by 9 bases; unmatched bases: 9. This CDR3 reads CASGGESHRELFF. The CDR3 DNA is TGTGCCAGCGGGGGGGAGTCCCACCGGGAGCTGTTTTTT.